The 24 T cell receptor beta chains presented below share a single source sample, sequenced in a study of T-cell reconstitution after alpha-beta-depleted transplantation in children. Unique molecular identifiers featured in how the TCRbeta library was prepared. TCRdb re-called the PCR reads through MiXCR, storing one row per CDR3 protein. The table has roughly 500,000 distinct CDR3 sequences, around 19% seen once; the top ten hold 2.5% to 4%. The sequences come from PBMCs from the stem cell graft donor, collected from the stem cell graft. The receptors derive from a human donor who donated a stem cell graft to a child with acute lymphoblastic leukemia.

This chain links TRBV5-1 with TRBJ1-4, with unresolved D. The CDR3 extends over 17 amino acids. CDR1 is SGHRS, CDR2 YFSETQ, per germline. V lost 0 bases, J lost 5 bases, and 17 bases lay in between. CDR3 coding DNA: TGCGCCAGCAGCTTGGAGGAGGGCACAGCGGCGAATGAAAAACTGTTTTTT. This sequence encodes CASSLEEGTAANEKLFF.

This chain joins TRBV9 and TRBJ1-3; D is ambiguous. The germline gives CDR1 SGDLS, CDR2 YYNGEE. CDR3 size: 15 residues. Trimming cost V 0 bases and J 0 bases, with 7 bases left between them. In DNA form, the CDR3 reads TGTGCCAGCAGCGTAGAACTGAGCTCTGGAAACACCATATATTTT. It specifies CASSVELSSGNTIYF.

This rearrangement joins TRBV7-9 to TRBJ1-1; 8 positions agree with TRBD1. The junction had 4 bases not matched to a gene; V was cut back by 5 bases and J by 11 bases. This CDR3 has 11 amino acids. Germline assignment: CDR1 SEHNR and CDR2 FQNEAQ (reference sequence). The CDR3 nucleotides are TGTGCCAGCAGCCCCACAGGGGGTGCTTTCTTT. This codes for CASSPTGGAFF. Full variable domain (remainder filled in from reference TRBV7-9 and TRBJ1-1): DTGVSQNPRHKITKRGQNVTFRCDPISEHNRLYWYRQTLGQGPEFLTYFQNEAQLEKSRLLSDRFSAERPKGSFSTLEIQRTEQGDSAMYLCASSPTGGAFFGQGTRLTVV.

This chain uses TRBV20-1 with TRBJ1-2; D remains ambiguous. Trimming took off 0 bases at V and 4 bases at J, with 18 bases between the two ends. Germline V lookup: CDR1 DFQATT, CDR2 SNEGSKA (reference sequence). The CDR3 is 16 residues long. The CDR3 nucleotides read TGCAGTGCTAGAGAGTCCCTCGGGCAGAACCTCTATGGCTACACCTTC. Translating gives CSARESLGQNLYGYTF.

The rearrangement joins TRBV29-1 to TRBJ1-3; D is unclear. CDR1 is SQVTM, CDR2 ANQGSEA, per germline. CDR3 length: 12 residues. V was cut by 7 bases and J by 0 bases, with 7 bases left in between. CDR3 residues: CSGLHSGNTIYF. DNA of the CDR3: TGCAGCGGGCTCCACTCTGGAAACACCATATATTTT.

This chain connects TRBV7-7 to TRBJ2-7; weak D call: TRBD1 (6 bases). Trimming pared 3 bases from V and 3 bases from J, leaving 18 bases between. Per the germline V gene, CDR1 is SSHAT and CDR2 is FNYEAQ (reference sequence). This CDR3 has 16 amino acids. CDR3 nucleotides: TGTGCCAGCAGCTTGCGAGTCAGGGGAGATCGCTACGAGCAGTACTTC. This gives the protein CASSLRVRGDRYEQYF.

This clonotype occurred many times. V usage is TRBV5-1 and J usage is TRBJ2-1; 11 nucleotides match TRBD2. Germline CDR1 reads SGHRS; CDR2 reads YFSETQ. The trim removed 5 bases at V and 0 bases at J, leaving 4 bases unmatched. This CDR3 region has 16 residues. The CDR3, as DNA: TGCGCCAGCAGACTCACTAGCGGGAGCTCCTACAATGAGCAGTTCTTC. Translated: CASRLTSGSSYNEQFF.

This chain joins TRBV27 and TRBJ2-7; perhaps TRBD1 as D (6 bases). This CDR3 comprises 13 residues. CDR1 and CDR2 from the germline V gene are MNHEY and SMNVEV (reference sequence). Trimming pared 6 bases from V and 3 bases from J, leaving 12 bases between. The CDR3 coding sequence is TGTGCCAGCAGACTAGGACAGTACTACGAGCAGTACTTC. It encodes CASRLGQYYEQYF.

This clonotype was picked up a small number of times. The chain links TRBV20-1 to TRBJ2-7, with 7 bases fitting TRBD2. V lost 3 bases, J lost 1 base, and 12 bases stayed unmatched. CDR3 length: 16 amino acids. Germline assignment: CDR1 DFQATT and CDR2 SNEGSKA (reference sequence). The CDR3 loop reads CSASSLAVSRSYEQYF. DNA of the CDR3: TGCAGTGCTAGTTCCCTAGCGGTTAGCAGATCCTACGAGCAGTACTTC.

This clonotype was seen a few times. The J gene is TRBJ2-7, the V gene TRBV11-2, with D tentatively TRBD1 (6 bases). V lost 8 bases, J lost 5 bases, and 10 bases lay in between. The CDR3 loop spans 11 amino acids. In germline, CDR1 is SGHAT, CDR2 FQNNGV. CDR3 bases: TGTGCCAGCGGATACAGGGACGAGCAGTACTTC. Translating it yields CASGYRDEQYF.

This sequence joins TRBV3-1 and TRBJ2-7; 12 bases fit TRBD2. Germline values: CDR1 LGHDT, CDR2 YNNKEL (reference sequence). The CDR3 runs to 17 residues. J lost 3 bases, V lost 3 bases, and 9 bases had no gene match. The CDR3 sequence is CASSHRLAGGPVYEQYF. The CDR3 DNA follows: TGTGCCAGCAGCCATAGGCTAGCGGGAGGGCCGGTCTACGAGCAGTACTTC.

The sample holds a few counts of this clonotype. V and J are TRBV11-2 and TRBJ2-1, with 8 bases identical to TRBD2. Per the germline V gene, CDR1 is SGHAT and CDR2 is FQNNGV. V trimming: 5 bases; J trimming: 1 base; junction bases outside the gene matches: 7. This CDR3 has 16 amino acids. CDR3 sequence reads: CASSHYSGASYNEQFF. The CDR3 DNA is TGTGCCAGCAGCCACTATAGCGGGGCGTCCTACAATGAGCAGTTCTTC.

V and J are TRBV7-8 and TRBJ2-7; the match to TRBD1 covers 7 bases. Germline CDR1 and CDR2: SGHVS and FQNEAQ. J gave up 6 bases and V 2 bases, and 7 bases lay outside the gene matches. The CDR3 extends over 14 amino acids. CDR3 bases: TGTGCCAGCAGCTTATCACAACAGGGGTCCGAGCAGTACTTC. It encodes CASSLSQQGSEQYF.

CDR3 in amino acids: CASEGLNTGELFF. In nucleotides, the CDR3 is TGTGCCAGTGAAGGACTCAACACCGGGGAGCTGTTTTTT. The chain links TRBV19 to TRBJ2-2, with TRBD2 as a possible D gene (5 bases). Trimming took off 8 bases at V and 2 bases at J, with 9 bases between the two ends. CDR3 size: 13 residues. The germline CDR1 and CDR2 sequences are LNHDA and SQIVND (reference sequence).

This chain links TRBV20-1 with TRBJ1-2; D not certain. V dropped 4 bases and J dropped 2 bases, with 5 bases sitting between them. Germline CDR1 reads DFQATT; CDR2 reads SNEGSKA (reference sequence). The CDR3 is made up of 11 amino acids. The CDR3 protein is CSANPNYGYTF. In DNA form, the CDR3 reads TGCAGTGCTAACCCGAACTATGGCTACACCTTC.

This clonotype was seen a handful of times. This rearrangement joins TRBV5-1 to TRBJ2-1, with TRBD2 matching over 9 bases. The CDR3 spans 15 residues. Trimming cost V 5 bases and J 9 bases; bases outside gene matches: 12. Germline CDR1 SGHRS, CDR2 YFSETQ. The CDR3 DNA reads as TGCGCCAGCAGACAGGGTGCGGGAGGGCCGCCTGAGCAGTTCTTC. This encodes CASRQGAGGPPEQFF.

This sequence joins TRBV7-9 and TRBJ2-4; 8 positions agree with TRBD1. The ends lost 5 bases at V and 3 bases at J; junction bases unmatched: 12. Looked up from germline, CDR1 is SEHNR and CDR2 is FQNEAQ (reference sequence). This CDR3 is 17 amino acids long. The CDR3 sequence: CASSPGTGIEGKNIQYF. The CDR3 nucleotides are TGTGCCAGCAGCCCGGGGACAGGCATCGAGGGCAAAAACATTCAGTACTTC.

The genes are TRBV19 and TRBJ2-3, with 7 positions matching TRBD2. Per the germline V gene, CDR1 is LNHDA and CDR2 is SQIVND (reference sequence). Trimming took 8 bases from V and 2 from J; bases not matched to a gene: 10. This CDR3 comprises 15 residues. The CDR3 reads CASSGLADYTDTQYF. The DNA for the CDR3 is TGTGCCAGTTCCGGGCTAGCGGACTACACAGATACGCAGTATTTT.

The chain recombines TRBV6-1 with TRBJ2-7; TRBD2 agrees at 13 bases. Germline lookup yields CDR1 MNHNS and CDR2 SASEGT. The ends lost 2 bases at V and 6 bases at J; junction bases unmatched: 19. This CDR3 is built from 20 residues. The CDR3 sequence: CASSESLGLLAGGPPREQYF. The DNA for the CDR3 is TGTGCCAGCAGTGAAAGTCTTGGCTTACTAGCGGGAGGGCCTCCCCGCGAGCAGTACTTC.

CDR3 residues: CASSFLRGGLYGYTF. CDR3 DNA sequence: TGTGCCAGCAGTTTCCTCCGAGGCGGACTTTATGGCTACACCTTC. This chain links TRBV27 with TRBJ1-2; D is uncertain. V was pared by 3 bases and J by 5 bases, with 16 bases between. CDR3 size: 15 residues. CDR1 is MNHEY and CDR2 is SMNVEV in the germline V gene (reference sequence).

The chain carries TRBV5-1 and TRBJ1-6; D gene uncertain. In germline, CDR1 is SGHRS, CDR2 YFSETQ. CDR3 length: 15 residues. V lost 0 bases and J lost 1, with 5 bases in between. The CDR3, as DNA: TGCGCCAGCAGCTTGGAGTTTTCCTATAATTCACCCCTCCACTTT. Translated: CASSLEFSYNSPLHF.

This clonotype has just a few counts. The chain carries TRBV5-1 and TRBJ1-2, with a possible D match to TRBD1 (5 bases). Germline CDR1 SGHRS, CDR2 YFSETQ. The CDR3 length is 15 residues. The V end was cut by 4 bases, the J end by 0 bases, with 13 bases between. The CDR3 sequence: CASSTTGLANYGYTF. CDR3 nucleotides: TGCGCCAGCAGCACCACAGGACTGGCTAACTATGGCTACACCTTC.

The gene calls are TRBV7-9 and TRBJ2-1, with TRBD2 matching over 11 bases. This CDR3 region has 14 residues. The J segment lost 9 bases and the V segment lost 4 bases, leaving 5 bases of the junction unmatched. Germline V CDR1 and CDR2: SEHNR, FQNEAQ (reference sequence). DNA for the CDR3: TGTGCCAGCAGCTCACGGACTAGCGGGCTTGAGCAGTTCTTC. Amino acids: CASSSRTSGLEQFF.

This clonotype was seen more than once but under ten times. The chain uses TRBV14 and TRBJ2-6; D is undetermined. Per the germline V gene, CDR1 is SGHDN and CDR2 is FVKESK. This CDR3 region has 18 residues. V lost 3 bases and J lost 4, with 19 bases in between. The CDR3: CASSQVGFLSSGANVLTF. The CDR3 DNA reads as TGTGCCAGCAGCCAGGTTGGGTTTCTGAGTTCGGGGGCCAACGTCCTGACTTTC.